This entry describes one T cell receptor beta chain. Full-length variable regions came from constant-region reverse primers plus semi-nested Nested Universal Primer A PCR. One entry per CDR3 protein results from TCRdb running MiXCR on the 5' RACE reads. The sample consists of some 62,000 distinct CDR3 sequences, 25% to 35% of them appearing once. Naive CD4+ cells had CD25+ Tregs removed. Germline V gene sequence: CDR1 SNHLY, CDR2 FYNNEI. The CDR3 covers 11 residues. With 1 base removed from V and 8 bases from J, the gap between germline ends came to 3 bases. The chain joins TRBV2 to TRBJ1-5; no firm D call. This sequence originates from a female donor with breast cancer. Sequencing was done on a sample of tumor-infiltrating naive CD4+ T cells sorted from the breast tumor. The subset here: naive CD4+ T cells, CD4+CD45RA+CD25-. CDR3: CASSEGEPQHF. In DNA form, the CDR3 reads TGTGCCAGCAGTGAAGGCGAGCCCCAGCATTTT.